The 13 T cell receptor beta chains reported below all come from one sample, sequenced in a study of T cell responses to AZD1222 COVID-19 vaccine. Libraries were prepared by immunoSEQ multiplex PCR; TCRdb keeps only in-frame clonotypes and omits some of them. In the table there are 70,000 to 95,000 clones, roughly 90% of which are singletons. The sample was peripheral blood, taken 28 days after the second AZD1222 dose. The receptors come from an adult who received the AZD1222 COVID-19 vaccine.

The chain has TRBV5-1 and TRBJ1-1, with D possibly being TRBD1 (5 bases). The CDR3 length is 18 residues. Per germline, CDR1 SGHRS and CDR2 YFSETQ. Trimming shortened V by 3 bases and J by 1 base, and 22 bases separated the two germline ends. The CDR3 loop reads CASSYQSGGQIKNTEAFF. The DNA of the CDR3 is TGCGCCAGCAGCTACCAGTCAGGTGGACAAATAAAGAACACTGAAGCTTTCTTT.

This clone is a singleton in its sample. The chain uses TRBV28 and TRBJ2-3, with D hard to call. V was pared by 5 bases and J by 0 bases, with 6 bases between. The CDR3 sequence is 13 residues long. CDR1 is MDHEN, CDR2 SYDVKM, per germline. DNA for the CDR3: TGTGCCAGCAGTACGTCTAGCACAGATACGCAGTATTTT. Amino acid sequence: CASSTSSTDTQYF.

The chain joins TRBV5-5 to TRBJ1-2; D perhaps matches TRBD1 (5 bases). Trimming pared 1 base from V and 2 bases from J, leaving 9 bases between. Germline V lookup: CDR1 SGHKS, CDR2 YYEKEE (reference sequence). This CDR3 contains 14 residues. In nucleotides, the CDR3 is TGTGCCAGCAGCTTGATGCACAGGAACTATGGCTACACCTTC. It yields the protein CASSLMHRNYGYTF. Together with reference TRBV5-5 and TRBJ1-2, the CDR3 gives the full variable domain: DAGVTQSPTHLIKTRGQQVTLRCSPISGHKSVSWYQQVLGQGPQFIFQYYEKEERGRGNFPDRFSARQFPNYSSELNVNALLLGDSALYLCASSLMHRNYGYTFGSGTRLTVV.

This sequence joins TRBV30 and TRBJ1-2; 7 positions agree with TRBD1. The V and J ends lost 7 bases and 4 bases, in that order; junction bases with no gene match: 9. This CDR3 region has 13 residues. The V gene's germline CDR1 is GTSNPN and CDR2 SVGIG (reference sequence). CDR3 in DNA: TGTGCCTTTACCGGGACAGCAGTCTATGGCTACACCTTC. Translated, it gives CAFTGTAVYGYTF.

In nucleotides, the CDR3 is TGCAGCGGGGGGAACACTGAAGCTTTCTTT. Translation gives CSGGNTEAFF. The chain has TRBV29-1 and TRBJ1-1, with no clear D. CDR1 is SQVTM, CDR2 ANQGSEA, per germline. The length of the CDR3 is 10 residues. Trimming removed 7 bases at V and 1 base at J, with 4 bases between.

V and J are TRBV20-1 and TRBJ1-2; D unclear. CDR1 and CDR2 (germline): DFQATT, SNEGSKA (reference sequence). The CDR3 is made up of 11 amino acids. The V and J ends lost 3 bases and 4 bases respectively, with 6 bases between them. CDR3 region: CSARGSYGYTF. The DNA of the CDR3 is TGCAGTGCTAGGGGGAGCTATGGCTACACCTTC.

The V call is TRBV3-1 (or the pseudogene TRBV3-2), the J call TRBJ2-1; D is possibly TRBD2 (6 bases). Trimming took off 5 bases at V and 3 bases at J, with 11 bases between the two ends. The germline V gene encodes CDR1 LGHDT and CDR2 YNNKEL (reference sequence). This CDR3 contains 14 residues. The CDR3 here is CASSERARYNEQFF. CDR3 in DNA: TGTGCCAGCAGCGAGCGGGCCCGCTACAATGAGCAGTTCTTC.

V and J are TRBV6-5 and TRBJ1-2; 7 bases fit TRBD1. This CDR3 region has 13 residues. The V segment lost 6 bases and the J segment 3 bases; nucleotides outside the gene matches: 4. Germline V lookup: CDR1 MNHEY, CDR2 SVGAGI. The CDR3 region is CASRPTGDYGYTF. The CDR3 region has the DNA TGTGCCAGCAGGCCTACAGGGGACTATGGCTACACCTTC.

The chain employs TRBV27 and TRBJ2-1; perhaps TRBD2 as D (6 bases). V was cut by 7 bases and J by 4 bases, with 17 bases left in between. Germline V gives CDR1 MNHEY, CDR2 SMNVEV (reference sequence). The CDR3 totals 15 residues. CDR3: CASTGTSPIYNEQFF. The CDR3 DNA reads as TGTGCCAGCACCGGAACTAGCCCTATATACAATGAGCAGTTCTTC.

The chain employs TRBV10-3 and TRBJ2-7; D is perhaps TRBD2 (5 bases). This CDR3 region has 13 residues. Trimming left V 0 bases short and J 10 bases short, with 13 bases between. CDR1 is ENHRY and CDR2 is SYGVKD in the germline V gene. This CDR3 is CAISESLVGGQYF. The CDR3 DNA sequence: TGTGCCATCAGTGAGTCACTAGTGGGCGGACAGTACTTC.

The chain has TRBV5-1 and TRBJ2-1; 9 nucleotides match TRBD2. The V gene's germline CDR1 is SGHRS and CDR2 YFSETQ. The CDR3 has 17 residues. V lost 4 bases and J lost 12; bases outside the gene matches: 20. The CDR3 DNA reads TGCGCCAGCAGCCCCCGTTGGGGGAGCGGGAGGAAGGGTCGGCAGTTCTTC. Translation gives CASSPRWGSGRKGRQFF. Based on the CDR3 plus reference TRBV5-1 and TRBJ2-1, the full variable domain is KAGVTQTPRYLIKTRGQQVTLSCSPISGHRSVSWYQQTPGQGLQFLFEYFSETQRNKGNFPGRFSGRQFSNSRSEMNVSTLELGDSALYLCASSPRWGSGRKGRQFFGPGTRLTVL.

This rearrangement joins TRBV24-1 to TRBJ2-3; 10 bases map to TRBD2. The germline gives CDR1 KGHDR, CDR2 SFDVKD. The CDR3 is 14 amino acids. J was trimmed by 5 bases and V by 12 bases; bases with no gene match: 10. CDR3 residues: CAPESGRAQDTQYF. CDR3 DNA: TGTGCCCCTGAAAGCGGGAGGGCCCAAGATACGCAGTATTTT.

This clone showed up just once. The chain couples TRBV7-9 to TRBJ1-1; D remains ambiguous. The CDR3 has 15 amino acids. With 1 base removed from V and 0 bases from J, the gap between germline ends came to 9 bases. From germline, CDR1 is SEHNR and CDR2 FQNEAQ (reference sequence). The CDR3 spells CASSLDHQVNTEAFF. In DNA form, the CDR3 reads TGTGCCAGCAGCTTAGATCATCAGGTGAACACTGAAGCTTTCTTT.